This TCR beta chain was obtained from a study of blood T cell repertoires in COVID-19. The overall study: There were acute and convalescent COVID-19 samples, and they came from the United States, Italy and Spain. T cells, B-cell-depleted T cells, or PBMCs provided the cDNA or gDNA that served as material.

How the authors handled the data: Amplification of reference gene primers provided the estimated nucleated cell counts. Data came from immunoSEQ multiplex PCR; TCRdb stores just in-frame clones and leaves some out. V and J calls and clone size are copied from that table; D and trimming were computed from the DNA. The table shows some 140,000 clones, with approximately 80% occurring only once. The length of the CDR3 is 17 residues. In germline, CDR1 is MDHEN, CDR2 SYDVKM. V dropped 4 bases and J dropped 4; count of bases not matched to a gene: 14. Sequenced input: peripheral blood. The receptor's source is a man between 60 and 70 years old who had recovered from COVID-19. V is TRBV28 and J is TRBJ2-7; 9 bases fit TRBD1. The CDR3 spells CASSSHPGTGPFYEQYF. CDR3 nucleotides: TGTGCCAGCAGTTCCCACCCCGGGACAGGGCCGTTTTACGAGCAGTACTTC.